The 25 T cell receptor beta chains in this list originate from one sample, sequenced in a study of T cell changes during pregnancy in multiple sclerosis (dated by TCRdb to between 2018 and 2021). Libraries came from the immunoSEQ multiplex PCR assay. As stored in TCRdb, this immuneACCESS dataset retains in-frame rearrangements with V and J assigned. A fraction of the clones does not appear; measured against another copy, unresolved V genes explain less than half of the discrepancy, and the remainder lacks a known reason. Here the sample has approximately 37,000 clones; roughly 92% occur a single time. The ten biggest clones cover around 0.73% of the sample. Source: CD4+ T cells from peripheral blood mononuclear cells, taken before pregnancy. Source of these receptors: a female donor with multiple sclerosis, enrolled in a pregnancy study.

V is TRBV18 and J is TRBJ1-1, with TRBD1 identical over 9 bases. This CDR3 region has 16 residues. V dropped 4 bases and J dropped 2; count of bases not matched to a gene: 8. Germline CDR1 and CDR2: KGHSH and LQKENI. DNA for the CDR3: TGTGCCAGCTCACGCGGACCGGGACAGGGTAACACTGAAGCTTTCTTT. Its translation is CASSRGPGQGNTEAFF.

J is TRBJ2-5 and V is TRBV19; D uncertain. The germline V and J ends were trimmed by 3 bases and 2 bases, with 10 bases remaining between them. CDR1 and CDR2 from the germline V gene are LNHDA and SQIVND (reference sequence). This CDR3 has 14 residues. In DNA form, the CDR3 reads TGTGCCAGTAGTATTAGAAGTTCACAAGAGACCCAGTACTTC. Residues: CASSIRSSQETQYF.

This sequence joins TRBV28 and TRBJ2-2; 8 bases agree with TRBD2. Germline loops: CDR1 MDHEN, CDR2 SYDVKM. The V segment lost 5 bases and the J segment 1 base; nucleotides outside the gene matches: 6. The CDR3 length is 16 residues. CDR3 sequence (DNA): TGTGCCAGCAGTGAACGACTAGCGTGGAACACCGGGGAGCTGTTTTTT. This encodes CASSERLAWNTGELFF.

The chain is built from TRBV23-1 and TRBJ2-1, with 9 positions matching TRBD1. Being an ORF, TRBV23-1 has a function that is uncertain. With 5 bases clipped from V and 1 base from J, the junction kept 9 bases outside the gene matches. This CDR3 has 17 residues. The DNA for the CDR3 is TGCGCCAGCAGTAAAAGCGGGACAGGGCGTTCCTACAATGAGCAGTTCTTC. Protein: CASSKSGTGRSYNEQFF.

The rearrangement links TRBV19 to TRBJ1-4; TRBD1 matches 10 bases. Germline V gene lookup returns CDR1 LNHDA and CDR2 SQIVND (reference sequence). The CDR3 runs to 15 residues. J lost 7 bases, V lost 3 bases, and 5 bases had no gene match. CDR3 residues: CASSISGTGAEKLFF. In DNA form, the CDR3 reads TGTGCCAGTAGTATCTCTGGGACAGGGGCTGAAAAACTGTTTTTT. Full variable domain (missing parts from reference TRBV19 and TRBJ1-4): DGGITQSPKYLFRKEGQNVTLSCEQNLNHDAMYWYRQDPGQGLRLIYYSQIVNDFQKGDIAEGYSVSREKKESFPLTVTSAQKNPTAFYLCASSISGTGAEKLFFGSGTQLSVL.

The CDR3 protein is CASSEFALGHPTDEQYF. In DNA, the CDR3 is TGTGCCAGCAGCGAATTTGCGCTGGGACATCCCACTGACGAGCAGTACTTC. The V call is TRBV7-9, the J call TRBJ2-7, with D perhaps matching TRBD1 (6 bases). V lost 5 bases to trimming and J lost 5 bases, with 25 bases between them. Looked up from germline, CDR1 is SEHNR and CDR2 is FQNEAQ (reference sequence). The CDR3 extends over 17 amino acids.

This chain joins TRBV23-1 and TRBJ1-3, with 8 bases that match TRBD1. TRBV23-1 qualifies as an ORF whose function is uncertain. The CDR3 has 15 amino acids. The junction had 0 bases not matched to a gene; V was cut back by 1 base and J by 1 base. The chain's CDR3 is CASSQWTGSGNTIYF. The CDR3 DNA follows: TGCGCCAGCAGTCAATGGACAGGGTCTGGAAACACCATATATTTT.

The chain employs TRBV28 and TRBJ1-3, with 9 bases matching TRBD1. CDR1 and CDR2 (germline): MDHEN, SYDVKM. The CDR3 runs to 15 residues. J was trimmed by 2 bases and V by 6 bases; bases with no gene match: 5. CDR3 region: CASRPTGGTGNTIYF. The CDR3 region has the DNA TGTGCCAGCAGACCAACAGGGGGCACTGGAAACACCATATATTTT.

A single count supports this clone. This chain uses TRBV7-6 with TRBJ1-1; the D is unclear. The V end lost 1 base, the J end lost 1 base, and 10 bases lay between the germline ends. This CDR3 is built from 15 residues. Germline V gene data show CDR1 as SGHVS and CDR2 as FNYEAQ. The CDR3 coding sequence is TGTGCCAGCAGCTTAGGCCGTAGCAAGAACACTGAAGCTTTCTTT. Translated: CASSLGRSKNTEAFF.

This rearrangement joins TRBV5-6 to TRBJ2-7, with D tentatively TRBD2 (5 bases). Germline CDR1 is SGHDT and CDR2 is YYEEEE. This CDR3 contains 13 residues. V was shortened by 4 bases and J by 0 bases, with 8 bases between the two germline ends. The CDR3 DNA reads TGTGCCAGCAGCCCCGCGGGCTCCTACGAGCAGTACTTC. It yields the protein CASSPAGSYEQYF.

J is TRBJ2-3 and V is TRBV9; 8 positions match TRBD2. The length of the CDR3 is 17 residues. Trimming at V came to 0 bases and at J to 3 bases, leaving 9 bases not matched to a gene. The germline gives CDR1 SGDLS, CDR2 YYNGEE. As DNA, the CDR3 is TGTGCCAGCAGCGTAGCCAGCGGGAGTGGTGGAACAGATACGCAGTATTTT. Its protein is CASSVASGSGGTDTQYF. The entire variable domain, with the rest obtained from reference TRBV9 and TRBJ2-3, is as follows: DSGVTQTPKHLITATGQRVTLRCSPRSGDLSVYWYQQSLDQGLQFLIQYYNGEERAKGNILERFSAQQFPDLHSELNLSSLELGDSALYFCASSVASGSGGTDTQYFGPGTRLTVL.

This clone has a handful of counts. CDR3 sequence (DNA): TGTGCCAGCAACGGGAGATTAGCTAACTATGGCTACACCTTC. It codes for CASNGRLANYGYTF. The chain links TRBV2 to TRBJ1-2; D is unclear. The CDR3 has 14 residues. Trimming cost V 7 bases and J 0 bases, with 12 bases left between them. Germline CDR1 SNHLY, CDR2 FYNNEI.

CDR3 loop: CASSLAAGGHTGELFF. Written as DNA, the CDR3 is TGTGCCAGCAGCTTGGCGGCGGGAGGTCACACCGGGGAGCTGTTTTTT. The chain carries TRBV5-4 and TRBJ2-2; 8 nucleotides align to TRBD2. Germline assignment: CDR1 SGHNT and CDR2 YYREEE (reference sequence). The CDR3 is 16 residues long. Trimming took 0 bases from V and 3 from J; bases not matched to a gene: 4.

This clone has a single count. The chain links TRBV5-8 to TRBJ2-3; TRBD1 matches 12 bases. Germline values: CDR1 SGHTS, CDR2 YDEGEE. V shed 4 bases and J 1 base; nucleotides not matched to a gene: 10. The CDR3 contains 18 residues. CDR3 sequence: CASSAPPGQGARTDTQYF. The CDR3 DNA sequence: TGTGCCAGCAGCGCGCCGCCGGGACAGGGGGCTCGCACAGATACGCAGTATTTT.

V is TRBV5-4 and J is TRBJ1-2; no definite D call. This CDR3 is built from 15 residues. Germline V gives CDR1 SGHNT, CDR2 YYREEE (reference sequence). With 2 bases removed from V and 8 bases from J, the gap between germline ends came to 19 bases. The CDR3 here is CASSLVLGQRGGYTF. CDR3 nucleotides: TGTGCCAGCAGCTTAGTTCTCGGGCAGCGGGGAGGCTACACCTTC.

The V call is TRBV29-1, the J call TRBJ2-7; D is perhaps TRBD2 (6 bases). The CDR3 length is 11 residues. The ends were cut back, 7 bases at V and 5 bases at J, with 12 bases in the middle. Per germline, CDR1 SQVTM and CDR2 ANQGSEA. Here the CDR3 reads CSGTEGHEQYF. As DNA, the CDR3 is TGCAGCGGGACGGAGGGCCACGAGCAGTACTTC.

V and J are TRBV5-1 and TRBJ1-6; D call uncertain. CDR3 length: 13 residues. Between the trimmed V and J ends, which lost 0 bases and 9 bases, there was a span of 7 bases. Germline assignment: CDR1 SGHRS and CDR2 YFSETQ. CDR3 bases: TGCGCCAGCAGCTTGGAGGAGGCTTCACCCCTCCACTTT. It specifies CASSLEEASPLHF.

Here the CDR3 reads CASSERQGTYEQYF. CDR3 nucleotides: TGTGCCAGCAGCGAACGACAGGGGACCTACGAGCAGTACTTC. J is TRBJ2-5 and V is TRBV9; 8 bases fit TRBD1. Near its end, the DNA agrees better with TRBJ2-7, so the J call may be wrong. There are 14 residues in the CDR3. Germline V gene data show CDR1 as SGDLS and CDR2 as YYNGEE.

Worth noting for this clone: The germline gene is not matched at one end of the junction; a read error may be the cause. The chain is built from TRBV7-7 and TRBJ2-1; 8 bases are shared with TRBD2. The CDR3 has 16 amino acids. Germline V lookup: CDR1 SSHAT, CDR2 FNYEAQ (reference sequence). CDR3 residues: CASSPPAGGPYNEQFF. The DNA of the CDR3 is TGTGCTAGCAGCCCCCCGGCGGGAGGTCCCTACAATGAGCAGTTCTTC.

The rearrangement joins TRBV7-2 to TRBJ1-5, with TRBD1 matching 9 bases. Trimming at V came to 5 bases and at J to 4 bases, leaving 9 bases not matched to a gene. CDR1 is SGHTA, CDR2 FQGNSA, per germline. CDR3 length: 16 residues. This CDR3 reads CASSPTGTGHNQPQHF. CDR3 coding DNA: TGTGCCAGCAGCCCCACGGGGACAGGGCATAATCAGCCCCAGCATTTT.

J is TRBJ2-2 and V is TRBV7-9; 8 bases are shared with TRBD1. Trimming removed 3 bases from V and 1 base from J; junction bases left unmatched: 4. There are 16 residues in the CDR3. Per germline, CDR1 SEHNR and CDR2 FQNEAQ (reference sequence). The CDR3 is CASSFSGTGNTGELFF. The CDR3, as DNA: TGTGCCAGCAGCTTTTCCGGGACAGGGAACACCGGGGAGCTGTTTTTT.

The V gene is TRBV18, the J gene TRBJ1-2, with 7 nucleotides matching TRBD1. The CDR3 runs to 13 residues. Looked up from germline, CDR1 is KGHSH and CDR2 is LQKENI. Trimming removed 6 bases from V and 4 bases from J; junction bases left unmatched: 5. CDR3 sequence reads: CASSLTGAYGYTF. CDR3 coding DNA: TGTGCCAGCTCTCTTACAGGGGCCTATGGCTACACCTTC.

Only one count was recorded for this clone. This chain joins TRBV18 and TRBJ2-4; 10 positions match TRBD2. V lost 3 bases and J lost 1; bases outside the gene matches: 6. The CDR3 loop spans 17 amino acids. Germline loops: CDR1 KGHSH, CDR2 LQKENI. The CDR3: CASSPLAGAGAKNIQYF. CDR3 sequence (DNA): TGTGCCAGCTCACCCCTAGCGGGGGCCGGGGCCAAAAACATTCAGTACTTC.

This rearrangement joins TRBV2 to TRBJ2-1; D is perhaps TRBD2 (5 bases). The CDR3 totals 12 residues. Deletions cut 4 bases from V and 6 bases from J, with 7 bases between. Germline CDR1 reads SNHLY; CDR2 reads FYNNEI. This CDR3 reads CASSGLANEQFF. For the CDR3, the DNA is TGTGCCAGCAGTGGGCTAGCCAATGAGCAGTTCTTC.

This rearrangement joins TRBV4-2 to TRBJ2-7, with 15 bases fitting TRBD2. Germline V CDR1 and CDR2: LGHNA, YNFKEQ. The CDR3 spans 20 residues. Germline trimming cut 1 base from V and 2 bases from J; bases unmatched to any gene: 12. The DNA of the CDR3 is TGTGCCAGCAGCCAAGCTACGAAGGGACTAGCGGGAGGTCGCCCCTACGAGCAGTACTTC. It translates to CASSQATKGLAGGRPYEQYF.